At least ten counts were recorded for the clone carrying this T cell receptor beta chain. Researchers took RNA transcripts and amplified the TCR beta CDR3 regions from them. First-round RT-PCR of the TCR CDR3 relied on the HTBI primer set. One entry per CDR3 protein results from TCRdb running MiXCR on the multiplex PCR reads. The sample has over 250,000 distinct CDR3 sequences, approximately 15% seen once. The CDR3 contains 16 residues. Trimming at V came to 0 bases and at J to 6 bases, leaving 9 bases not matched to a gene. Germline CDR1 and CDR2: MNHEY and SVGAGI. This sample was included in a study of T cells in Graves' hyperthyroidism and ophthalmopathy.

Specimen: blood. This chain joins TRBV6-5 and TRBJ1-2, with 8 bases lining up with TRBD1. The TCR originated in a woman aged 55-75 years with Graves' ophthalmopathy. CDR3: CASSYSDDRGGNGYTF. CDR3 sequence (DNA): TGTGCCAGCAGTTACTCGGACGACAGGGGAGGTAATGGCTACACCTTC.